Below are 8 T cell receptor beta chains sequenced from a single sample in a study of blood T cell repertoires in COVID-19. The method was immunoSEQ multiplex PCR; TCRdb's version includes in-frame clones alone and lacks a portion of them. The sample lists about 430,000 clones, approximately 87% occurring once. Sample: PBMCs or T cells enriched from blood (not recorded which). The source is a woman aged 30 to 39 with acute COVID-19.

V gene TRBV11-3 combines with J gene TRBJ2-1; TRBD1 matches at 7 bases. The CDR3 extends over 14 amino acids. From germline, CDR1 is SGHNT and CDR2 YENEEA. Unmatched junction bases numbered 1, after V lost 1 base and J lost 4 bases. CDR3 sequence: CASSLGDSYNEQFF. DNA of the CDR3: TGTGCCAGCAGCTTAGGGGACAGTTACAATGAGCAGTTCTTC.

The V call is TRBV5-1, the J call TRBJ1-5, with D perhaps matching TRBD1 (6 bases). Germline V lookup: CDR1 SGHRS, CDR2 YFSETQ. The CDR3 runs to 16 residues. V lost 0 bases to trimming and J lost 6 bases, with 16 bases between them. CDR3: CASSLVPRGEGQPQHF. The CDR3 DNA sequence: TGCGCCAGCAGCTTGGTCCCCAGGGGTGAGGGTCAGCCCCAGCATTTT.

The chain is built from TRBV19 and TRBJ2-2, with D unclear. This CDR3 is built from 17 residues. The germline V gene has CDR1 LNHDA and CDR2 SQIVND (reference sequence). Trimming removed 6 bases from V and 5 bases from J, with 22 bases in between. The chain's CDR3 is CASSPLVVVYSTGELFF. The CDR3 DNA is TGTGCCAGTAGCCCCCTTGTAGTCGTCTATAGTACCGGGGAGCTGTTTTTT.

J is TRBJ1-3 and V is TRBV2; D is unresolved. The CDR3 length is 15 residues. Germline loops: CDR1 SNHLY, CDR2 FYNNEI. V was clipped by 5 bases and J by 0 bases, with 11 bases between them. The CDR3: CASSTDKNSGNTIYF. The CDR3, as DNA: TGTGCCAGCAGTACCGACAAAAACTCTGGAAACACCATATATTTT.

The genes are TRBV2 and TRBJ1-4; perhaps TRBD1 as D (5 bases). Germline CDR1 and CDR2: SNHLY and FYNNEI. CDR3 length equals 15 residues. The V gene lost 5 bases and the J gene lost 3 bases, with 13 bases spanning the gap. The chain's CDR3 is CASSQRLGANEKLFF. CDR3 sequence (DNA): TGTGCCAGCAGTCAGCGCCTAGGGGCTAATGAAAAACTGTTTTTT.

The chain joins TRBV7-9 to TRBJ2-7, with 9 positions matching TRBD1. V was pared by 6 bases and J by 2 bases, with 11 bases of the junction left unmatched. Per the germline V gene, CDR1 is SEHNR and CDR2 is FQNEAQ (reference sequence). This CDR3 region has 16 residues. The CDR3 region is CASSRYGTGLTYEQYF. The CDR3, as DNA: TGTGCCAGCAGTCGTTACGGGACAGGGCTCACCTACGAGCAGTACTTC. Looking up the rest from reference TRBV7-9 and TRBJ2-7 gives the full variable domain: DTGVSQNPRHKITKRGQNVTFRCDPISEHNRLYWYRQTLGQGPEFLTYFQNEAQLEKSRLLSDRFSAERPKGSFSTLEIQRTEQGDSAMYLCASSRYGTGLTYEQYFGPGTRLTVT.

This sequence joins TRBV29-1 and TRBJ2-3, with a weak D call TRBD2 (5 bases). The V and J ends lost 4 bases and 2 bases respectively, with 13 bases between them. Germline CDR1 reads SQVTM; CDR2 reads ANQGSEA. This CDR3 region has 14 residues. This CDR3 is CSVGMWGATDTQYF. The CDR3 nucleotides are TGCAGCGTTGGGATGTGGGGAGCCACAGATACGCAGTATTTT.

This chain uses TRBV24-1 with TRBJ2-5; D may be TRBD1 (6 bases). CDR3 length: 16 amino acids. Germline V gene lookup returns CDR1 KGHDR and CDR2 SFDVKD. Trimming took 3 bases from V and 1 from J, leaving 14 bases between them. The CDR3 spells CATSDPGQSTQETQYF. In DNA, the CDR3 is TGTGCCACCAGTGATCCCGGACAGTCCACCCAAGAGACCCAGTACTTC.